These 30 T cell receptor beta chains were all obtained from the same sample, sequenced in a study of radiation and T cells in renal cell carcinoma (dated by TCRdb to 2020 to 2021). Library preparation employed the immunoSEQ multiplex PCR assay. TCRdb mirrors the immuneACCESS table, restricted to in-frame sequences. Some clones are absent from its copies; in checked studies, under half trace to an unresolved V gene, and the reason for the others is unknown. In all, the sample holds over 120,000 clones, and 70% to 90% of those were seen once. The top ten clonotypes cover around a sixth of the sample. The time point label, read with the paper, signifies: blood 4 weeks post-SBRT, at nephrectomy. According to the study, the label for this sample's treatment or condition signals: 15 Gy SBRT to primary tumor, nephrectomy 4 weeks later. The sample consisted of blood, taken from a patient whose treatment included radiotherapy and nephrectomy. These receptors were collected from a woman aged 45 to 65 with renal cell carcinoma.

V gene TRBV7-9 combines with J gene TRBJ1-4; D unresolved. Trimming removed 5 bases from V and 5 bases from J, with 9 bases in between. The CDR3 is 13 amino acids. Germline CDR1 reads SEHNR; CDR2 reads FQNEAQ (reference sequence). This CDR3 is CASSRTDNEKLFF. In DNA form, the CDR3 reads TGTGCCAGCAGCCGGACGGACAATGAAAAACTGTTTTTT.

This chain joins TRBV6-5 and TRBJ2-2; 7 positions match TRBD2. The CDR3 has 15 residues. Germline lookup yields CDR1 MNHEY and CDR2 SVGAGI. The trim removed 2 bases at V and 0 bases at J, leaving 0 bases unmatched. This CDR3 is CASSYGLANTGELFF. In nucleotides, the CDR3 is TGTGCCAGCAGTTACGGACTAGCGAACACCGGGGAGCTGTTTTTT.

V is TRBV27 and J is TRBJ1-2; 8 bases align to TRBD1. The ends lost 5 bases at V and 8 bases at J; junction bases unmatched: 7. The germline V gene has CDR1 MNHEY and CDR2 SMNVEV (reference sequence). This CDR3 is 13 amino acids long. CDR3 amino acids: CASSRTGGYGYTF. The CDR3 DNA sequence: TGTGCCAGCAGTAGAACAGGGGGATACGGCTACACCTTC.

V gene TRBV4-3 combines with J gene TRBJ1-2; the D gene is possibly TRBD1 (5 bases). CDR1 LGHNA and CDR2 YSLEER come from the germline V gene. Trimming left V 1 base short and J 3 bases short, with 12 bases between. The CDR3 contains 15 residues. The CDR3 protein is CASSQARDVYYGYTF. In DNA form, the CDR3 reads TGCGCCAGCAGCCAAGCCAGGGACGTTTACTATGGCTACACCTTC.

The chain uses TRBV10-3 and TRBJ2-5, with 8 bases that match TRBD1. The germline V gene has CDR1 ENHRY and CDR2 SYGVKD. J lost 5 bases, V lost 2 bases, and 10 bases had no gene match. This CDR3 is built from 16 residues. The CDR3 sequence is CAISEKDRGRGETQYF. In DNA form, the CDR3 reads TGTGCCATCAGTGAGAAAGACAGGGGCCGGGGGGAGACCCAGTACTTC.

The chain joins TRBV7-2 to TRBJ2-7, with 11 bases matching TRBD2. J was trimmed by 7 bases and V by 3 bases; bases with no gene match: 11. The CDR3 sequence is 16 residues long. Germline V CDR1 and CDR2: SGHTA, FQGNSA. The CDR3 nucleotides are TGTGCCAGCAGCTTTTCTCCGGGACTAGCGGTGACGGAGCAGTACTTC. Its translation is CASSFSPGLAVTEQYF. Full variable domain (outside the CDR3, taken from reference TRBV7-2 and TRBJ2-7): GAGVSQSPSNKVTEKGKDVELRCDPISGHTALYWYRQSLGQGLEFLIYFQGNSAPDKSGLPSDRFSAERTGGSVSTLTIQRTQQEDSAVYLCASSFSPGLAVTEQYFGPGTRLTVT.

The CDR3 is CASSSLLSGNTEAFF. CDR3 nucleotides: TGCGCCAGCAGCTCGCTTCTCTCGGGAAACACTGAAGCTTTCTTT. This chain uses TRBV5-1 with TRBJ1-1, with D hard to call. This CDR3 contains 15 residues. Germline assignment: CDR1 SGHRS and CDR2 YFSETQ. Trimming pared 3 bases from V and 2 bases from J, leaving 14 bases between.

V and J are TRBV6-6 and TRBJ1-1, with TRBD1 matching over 11 bases. V was clipped by 7 bases and J by 5 bases; unmatched bases: 9. Looked up from germline, CDR1 is MNHNY and CDR2 is SVGAGI (reference sequence). This CDR3 has 15 amino acids. The chain's CDR3 is CASTRMGTGGTEAFF. The CDR3 DNA reads as TGTGCCAGCACTCGGATGGGGACAGGGGGAACTGAAGCTTTCTTT.

The chain joins TRBV5-4 to TRBJ2-2; TRBD1 matches 8 bases. The trim removed 4 bases at V and 7 bases at J, leaving 6 bases unmatched. The CDR3 has 14 residues. The germline CDR1 and CDR2 sequences are SGHNT and YYREEE (reference sequence). CDR3 in amino acids: CASSARGRGGELFF. The CDR3 DNA reads as TGTGCCAGCAGCGCCAGGGGGCGAGGCGGGGAGCTGTTTTTT.

J is TRBJ2-3 and V is TRBV5-4; D unclear. Per germline, CDR1 SGHNT and CDR2 YYREEE (reference sequence). This CDR3 is built from 15 residues. V was trimmed by 3 bases and J by 0 bases, leaving 11 bases between them. CDR3 region: CASSSPRISTDTQYF. The CDR3, as DNA: TGTGCCAGCAGCTCCCCAAGGATCAGCACAGATACGCAGTATTTT.

This clone was recorded a few times. This sequence joins TRBV28 and TRBJ1-2, with a tentative D call TRBD1 (5 bases). V shed 8 bases and J shed 4 bases, with 14 bases lying between them. The CDR3 spans 13 residues. The germline CDR1 and CDR2 sequences are MDHEN and SYDVKM. The CDR3 nucleotides read TGTGCCAGCCAAGGGCCGGGGCTCTATGGCTACACCTTC. Translating it yields CASQGPGLYGYTF.

The chain is built from TRBV4-3 and TRBJ2-3; 11 nucleotides agree with TRBD2. Germline V lookup: CDR1 LGHNA, CDR2 YSLEER. The CDR3 covers 19 residues. V was clipped by 1 base and J by 1 base; unmatched bases: 10. The CDR3 coding sequence is TGCGCCAGCAGCCAAGCAGTGGTAGCGGGAGGGCCGGGCACAGATACGCAGTATTTT. Residues: CASSQAVVAGGPGTDTQYF.

CDR3 sequence reads: CASSAVIGGEQYF. The CDR3 DNA follows: TGTGCCAGCAGTGCCGTCATAGGGGGGGAGCAGTACTTC. This chain uses TRBV6-1 with TRBJ2-7, with D perhaps matching TRBD1 or TRBD2 (6 bases each). V was clipped by 4 bases and J by 7 bases, with 14 bases between them. Germline-derived CDR1 and CDR2 are MNHNS and SASEGT. The CDR3 is made up of 13 amino acids.

The rearrangement uses TRBV20-1 and TRBJ2-3; perhaps TRBD1 as D (6 bases). In germline, CDR1 is DFQATT, CDR2 SNEGSKA (reference sequence). V was trimmed by 5 bases and J by 6 bases, leaving 9 bases between them. This CDR3 has 11 amino acids. This CDR3 is CSAGGSDTQYF. In nucleotides, the CDR3 is TGCAGTGCTGGGGGCAGTGATACGCAGTATTTT.

This chain links TRBV7-8 with TRBJ1-1, with TRBD1 identical over 7 bases. In germline, CDR1 is SGHVS, CDR2 FQNEAQ. Trimming at V came to 5 bases and at J to 4 bases, leaving 7 bases not matched to a gene. The CDR3 totals 14 residues. This chain's CDR3 is CASSVDRVTTEAFF. The CDR3, as DNA: TGTGCCAGCAGCGTAGACAGGGTGACCACTGAAGCTTTCTTT.

This clone was found once. The chain links TRBV10-3 to TRBJ1-3, with D hard to call. Trimming took off 4 bases at V and 4 bases at J, with 17 bases between the two ends. Germline CDR1 ENHRY, CDR2 SYGVKD. This CDR3 is built from 16 residues. The CDR3 DNA sequence: TGTGCCATCAGTGCGCTGGGGAAATTGGAGGGAAACACCATATATTTT. It codes for CAISALGKLEGNTIYF.

The chain is built from TRBV6-5 and TRBJ1-1; 7 positions match TRBD1. The CDR3 has 15 residues. The trim removed 5 bases at V and 2 bases at J, leaving 8 bases unmatched. The germline V gene encodes CDR1 MNHEY and CDR2 SVGAGI. Written as DNA, the CDR3 is TGTGCCAGCAGTCCGGGGACAGCTATTAACACTGAAGCTTTCTTT. It specifies CASSPGTAINTEAFF.

The chain carries TRBV5-1 and TRBJ2-3; D remains ambiguous. V lost 3 bases to trimming and J lost 1 base, with 12 bases between them. In germline, CDR1 is SGHRS, CDR2 YFSETQ. This CDR3 has 15 residues. The CDR3 DNA reads as TGCGCCAGCAGCTACACCGGACCGGGCACAGATACGCAGTATTTT. Protein product: CASSYTGPGTDTQYF.

The V gene is TRBV15, the J gene TRBJ2-7; no firm D call. Germline CDR1 and CDR2: LNHNV and YYDKDF (reference sequence). This CDR3 is 14 amino acids long. The V gene lost 8 bases and the J gene lost 4 bases, with 18 bases spanning the gap. The CDR3 loop reads CATYPSPEVYEQYF. The DNA of the CDR3 is TGTGCCACCTACCCATCCCCCGAGGTATACGAGCAGTACTTC.

The rearrangement joins TRBV5-6 to TRBJ1-2; the D is unclear. V shed 3 bases and J shed 5 bases, with 5 bases lying between them. Germline V gives CDR1 SGHDT, CDR2 YYEEEE. The CDR3 totals 11 residues. The CDR3 sequence: CASSSRYGYTF. The CDR3, as DNA: TGTGCCAGCAGCTCTCGGTATGGCTACACCTTC.

This clone was detected a few times. CDR3 region: CASSSGTNEKLFF. For the CDR3, the DNA is TGTGCCAGCTCAAGTGGAACTAATGAAAAACTGTTTTTT. The chain has TRBV6-5 and TRBJ1-4; no definite D call. The CDR3 length is 13 residues. Germline V lookup: CDR1 MNHEY, CDR2 SVGAGI. Trimming took off 8 bases at V and 1 base at J, with 8 bases between the two ends.

This clone was found once. The chain recombines TRBV11-3 with TRBJ2-7, with D possibly being TRBD2 (5 bases). This CDR3 has 14 residues. Between the trimmed V and J ends, which lost 1 base and 2 bases, there was a span of 9 bases. Germline CDR1 and CDR2: SGHNT and YENEEA. The CDR3 DNA reads TGTGCCAGCAGCTTAGGACCGGGAACCTACGAGCAGTACTTC. Its translation: CASSLGPGTYEQYF.

The count of this clone is one. The rearrangement uses TRBV5-6 and TRBJ1-1; 10 nucleotides line up with TRBD1. Germline V CDR1 and CDR2: SGHDT, YYEEEE. This CDR3 is built from 13 residues. Germline trimming cut 4 bases from V and 5 bases from J; bases unmatched to any gene: 2. The CDR3 protein is CASSRTGGTEAFF. Written as DNA, the CDR3 is TGTGCCAGCAGCCGGACAGGGGGGACTGAAGCTTTCTTT.

The chain couples TRBV19 to TRBJ1-5; maybe TRBD1 (6 bases). Germline loops: CDR1 LNHDA, CDR2 SQIVND (reference sequence). The CDR3 is 14 amino acids. With 6 bases removed from V and 4 bases from J, the gap between germline ends came to 13 bases. CDR3: CASRLVGGNQPQHF. The CDR3 nucleotides are TGTGCCAGTAGGTTAGTAGGGGGGAATCAGCCCCAGCATTTT.

This rearrangement joins TRBV5-1 to TRBJ1-5; D uncertain. V was cut by 0 bases and J by 0 bases, with 1 base left in between. Germline CDR1 and CDR2: SGHRS and YFSETQ. The CDR3 has 13 residues. The CDR3 region is CASSLDSNQPQHF. The CDR3 region has the DNA TGCGCCAGCAGCTTGGATAGCAATCAGCCCCAGCATTTT.

V gene TRBV27 combines with J gene TRBJ1-5; TRBD1 might be the D (5 bases). This CDR3 contains 16 residues. The V and J ends lost 4 bases and 8 bases respectively, with 21 bases between them. Per germline, CDR1 MNHEY and CDR2 SMNVEV (reference sequence). The CDR3 nucleotides read TGTGCCAGCAGTTCACACACCGGGACCCCGGATGAGCCCCAGCATTTT. Translation: CASSSHTGTPDEPQHF.

The rearrangement links TRBV7-9 to TRBJ1-2; a possible D gene is TRBD1 (5 bases). Trimming removed 3 bases at V and 6 bases at J, with 11 bases between. The CDR3 spans 13 residues. The germline V gene encodes CDR1 SEHNR and CDR2 FQNEAQ (reference sequence). The CDR3 protein is CASSLGQGHGYTF. In DNA form, the CDR3 reads TGTGCCAGCAGCTTGGGGCAGGGTCATGGCTACACCTTC.

This sequence joins TRBV7-2 and TRBJ1-1; TRBD1 matches at 10 bases. Germline loops: CDR1 SGHTA, CDR2 FQGNSA. V lost 4 bases and J lost 2; bases outside the gene matches: 13. The CDR3 spans 18 residues. CDR3 loop: CASSSKAWDRGVNTEAFF. In DNA form, the CDR3 reads TGTGCCAGCAGCTCTAAGGCGTGGGACAGGGGCGTTAACACTGAAGCTTTCTTT.

This clone was seen just once. V is TRBV7-2 and J is TRBJ2-5; 8 nucleotides line up with TRBD2. The germline CDR1 and CDR2 sequences are SGHTA and FQGNSA. The CDR3 totals 14 residues. Trimming removed 1 base from V and 4 bases from J; junction bases left unmatched: 2. This CDR3 is CASSLERGRETQYF. The CDR3 DNA is TGTGCCAGCAGCTTAGAGCGGGGGCGAGAGACCCAGTACTTC.

This chain connects TRBV27 to TRBJ2-7; TRBD1 aligns across 8 bases. CDR1 MNHEY and CDR2 SMNVEV come from the germline V gene (reference sequence). CDR3 length equals 16 residues. J lost 3 bases, V lost 4 bases, and 11 bases had no gene match. CDR3 sequence reads: CASSWAGGVSLYEQYF. CDR3 DNA sequence: TGTGCCAGCAGTTGGGCAGGGGGCGTTTCCCTCTACGAGCAGTACTTC.